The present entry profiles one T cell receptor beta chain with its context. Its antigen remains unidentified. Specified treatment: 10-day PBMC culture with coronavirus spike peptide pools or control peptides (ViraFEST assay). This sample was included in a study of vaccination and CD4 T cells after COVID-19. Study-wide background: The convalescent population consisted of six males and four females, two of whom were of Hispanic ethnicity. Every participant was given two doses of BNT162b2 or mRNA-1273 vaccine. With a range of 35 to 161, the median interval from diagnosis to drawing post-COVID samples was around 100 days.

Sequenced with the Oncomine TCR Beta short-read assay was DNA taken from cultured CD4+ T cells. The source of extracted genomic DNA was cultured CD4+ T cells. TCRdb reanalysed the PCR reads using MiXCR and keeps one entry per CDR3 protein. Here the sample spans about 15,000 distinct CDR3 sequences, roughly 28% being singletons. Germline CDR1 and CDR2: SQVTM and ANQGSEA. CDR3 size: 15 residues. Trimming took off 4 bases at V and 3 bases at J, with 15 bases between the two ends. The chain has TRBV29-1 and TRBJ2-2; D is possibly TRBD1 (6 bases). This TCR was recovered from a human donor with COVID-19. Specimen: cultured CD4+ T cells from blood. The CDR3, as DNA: TGCAGCGTTGGGGGTGTTAACAGGGACACCGGGGAGCTGTTTTTT. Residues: CSVGGVNRDTGELFF.